The clone carrying this T cell receptor beta chain was recorded many times. The authors amplified TCR beta CDR3 from genomic DNA using two-round multiplex PCR. The first round of PCR was done with primers that matched each TRBV and TRBJ gene. TCRdb itself ran the multiplex PCR reads through MiXCR, one entry per CDR3 protein. The sample carries fewer than 20,000 distinct CDR3 sequences, over 15% recorded once. This record comes from a study of prognosis after radiotherapy for stage I lung cancer. From germline, CDR1 is MDHEN and CDR2 SYDVKM. V lost 7 bases and J 0 bases, leaving 13 bases between the germline ends. This CDR3 has 15 residues.

The sequences come from PBMCs, collected before or after stereotactic body radiation therapy (not recorded which). The chain recombines TRBV28 with TRBJ2-1; D might be TRBD2 (5 bases). The sequence was obtained from a donor aged 50 or older with non-small cell lung cancer. The CDR3: CASTETGSSYNEQFF. Here the CDR3 DNA reads TGTGCCAGCACCGAGACGGGGAGCTCCTACAATGAGCAGTTCTTC. Combining the CDR3 with reference TRBV28 and TRBJ2-1 gives the whole variable domain DVKVTQSSRYLVKRTGEKVFLECVQDMDHENMFWYRQDPGLGLRLIYFSYDVKMKEKGDIPEGYSVSREKKERFSLILESASTNQTSMYLCASTETGSSYNEQFFGPGTRLTVL.